This TCR beta chain was obtained from a study of response to subunit inactivated influenza vaccine. The study, taken as a whole, reports: Authors suggested each seasonal flu vaccination may recruit only limited numbers of new T cells.

CDR3 length: 10 amino acids. The germline V gene has CDR1 MNHNY and CDR2 SVGAGI (reference sequence). V gave up 2 bases and J gave up 9 bases, with 2 bases separating them. This clonotype was observed a handful of times. What it binds is unknown. A single record per CDR3 protein comes from TCRdb applying MiXCR to the RT-PCR reads. This repertoire shows approximately 490,000 distinct CDR3 sequences, roughly 7.9% found once; its top ten account for roughly 13%. V usage is TRBV6-6 and J usage is TRBJ2-1, with D uncertain. Material: PBMCs from blood, obtained roughly 24 months after vaccination. The TCR was taken from a man in his fifties or sixties who received an inactivated influenza vaccine. The CDR3 sequence is CASSYGEQFF. Written as DNA, the CDR3 is TGTGCCAGCAGTTACGGTGAGCAGTTCTTC.